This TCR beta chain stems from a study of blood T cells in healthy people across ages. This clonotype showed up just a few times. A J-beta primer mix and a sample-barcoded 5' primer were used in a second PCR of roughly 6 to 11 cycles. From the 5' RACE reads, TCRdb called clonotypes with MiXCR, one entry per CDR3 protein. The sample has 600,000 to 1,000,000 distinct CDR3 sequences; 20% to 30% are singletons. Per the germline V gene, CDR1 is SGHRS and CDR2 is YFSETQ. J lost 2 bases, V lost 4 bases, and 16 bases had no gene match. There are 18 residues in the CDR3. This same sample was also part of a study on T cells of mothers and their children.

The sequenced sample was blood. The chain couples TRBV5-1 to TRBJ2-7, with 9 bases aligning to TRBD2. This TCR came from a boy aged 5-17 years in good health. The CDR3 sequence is CASSQSPTSSGIAYEQYF. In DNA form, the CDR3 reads TGCGCCAGCAGCCAATCACCCACTTCTAGCGGGATCGCCTACGAGCAGTACTTC.